This T cell receptor (beta chain) derives from a study of T-cell memory formation after mild COVID-19. Amplification by 5'RACE using constant-segment primers produced TCR alpha and TCR beta cDNA libraries that carried sample barcodes and UMIs. One entry per CDR3 protein, called by TCRdb with MiXCR from the 5' RACE reads. The sample has some 68,000 distinct CDR3 sequences; 15% to 20% are singletons. In the case of this clonotype: The antigen is unknown.

Notes on the study in general: Shrinking CD4+ clones resided mostly in CM and EM, and CD8+ ones in EMRA.

This receptor was taken from an adult woman who had mild COVID-19 (a few samples of this study predate the infection). Cell type and time point are not known. Sequencing was performed on PBMCs or a T cell subset sorted from them (not recorded which).

The chain's CDR3 is CASSEGGRRDTEAFF. CDR3 DNA: TGTGCCAGCAGTGAAGGCGGAAGGAGGGACACTGAAGCTTTCTTT. The chain has TRBV25-1 and TRBJ1-1; no firm D call. Trimming removed 2 bases at V and 3 bases at J, with 13 bases between. The CDR3 spans 15 residues. CDR1 and CDR2 (germline): MGHDK, SYGVNS.